A selection of T cell receptor beta chains follows, all from one sample in a study of CD8 T cells in ankylosing spondylitis. TCRdb redid the calling of the 5' RACE reads with MiXCR, one entry per CDR3 protein. This table has more than 650,000 distinct CDR3 sequences, 12% appearing once. Sequences were obtained from blood, either unsorted or a sorted T cell fraction (not recorded which). Receptor source: a male donor with ankylosing spondylitis. Each CDR3 is given with its conserved first and last residue. Each record gives: clone size, D gene, V gene, J gene, CDR3 DNA, CDR3 protein. D genes are given only for firm matches. Size is stated for part of the rows, as once, few or many counts, or as a class when the clone is expanded.

>few|.|TRBV4-3|TRBJ2-3
TGCGCCAGCAGCCAAGAGTTGTTGGCAGACACAGATACGCAGTATTTT
CASSQELLADTDTQYF
>few|.|TRBV7-2|TRBJ2-4
TGTGCCAGCAGCTCGACGGGGGTACCCAAAAACATTCAGTACTTC
CASSSTGVPKNIQYF
>few|TRBD1|TRBV20-1|TRBJ2-7
TGCAGTGCTAGAGGACCGACAGGGAAGACCTACGAGCAGTACTTC
CSARGPTGKTYEQYF
>.|.|TRBV6-2/TRBV6-3|TRBJ2-1
TGTGCCAGCAGACCCAGCGGAGGGTACAATGAGCAGTTCTTC
CASRPSGGYNEQFF
>few|.|TRBV5-4|TRBJ2-1
TGTGCCAGCAGCTTGGCGTTGGGCAGTTCCTACAATGAGCAGTTCTTC
CASSLALGSSYNEQFF
>many|TRBD1|TRBV28|TRBJ1-3
TGTGCCAGCAGTTTATCAGAAAGGGACAGGGAAACCACCATATATTTT
CASSLSERDRETTIYF
>few|TRBD2|TRBV4-2|TRBJ2-7
TGTGCCAGCAGCCGCACTAGCGGGGAAGCCTACGAGCAGTACTTC
CASSRTSGEAYEQYF
>.|.|TRBV6-1|TRBJ1-5
TGTGCCAGCAGTGAAGCTCCCAATCAGCCCCAGCATTTT
CASSEAPNQPQHF
>once|.|TRBV25-1|TRBJ1-5
TGTGCCAGCAGTGGATCCGCGGGCGGGGTTGATCAACCCCAGCATTTT
CASSGSAGGVDQPQHF
>few|.|TRBV6-5|TRBJ2-2
TGTGCCAGCAGTTACTATAAGGGTTCCGGGGAGCTGTTTTTT
CASSYYKGSGELFF
>few|TRBD2|TRBV29-1|TRBJ2-6
TGCAGCGTGGGGGAGGGGCGTGGGGCCAACGTCCTGACTTTC
CSVGEGRGANVLTF
>.|.|TRBV6-1|TRBJ2-4
TGTGCCAGCAGGGGGTCGTTGGGTGAAAACATTCAGTACTTC
CASRGSLGENIQYF
>.|TRBD1|TRBV10-3|TRBJ2-1
TGTGCCATCACTGCCGGGACAGGGGAGTACAATGAGCAGTTCTTC
CAITAGTGEYNEQFF
>few|.|TRBV7-2|TRBJ1-5
TGTGCCAGCAGCTTGGTGATTGGGAGCAATCAGCCCCAGCATTTT
CASSLVIGSNQPQHF
>.|.|TRBV20-1|TRBJ1-1
TGCAGTGCTACTGGGACATCGAACACTGAAGCTTTCTTT
CSATGTSNTEAFF
>.|.|TRBV24-1|TRBJ2-3
TGTGCCACCAGTCGCTCTACGCGGCCAGATACGCAGTATTTT
CATSRSTRPDTQYF
>.|TRBD2|TRBV4-2|TRBJ2-3
TGTGCCAGCGCTTGGACTAGCGGGGGCACAGATACGCAGTATTTT
CASAWTSGGTDTQYF
>.|.|TRBV5-1|TRBJ2-3
TGCGCCAGCAGAATTGCGTTAGATACGCAGTATTTT
CASRIALDTQYF
>many|.|TRBV5-1|TRBJ1-1
TGCGCCAGCAGCCCAACCAACGGGGGCATGAACACTGAAGCTTTCTTT
CASSPTNGGMNTEAFF
>.|TRBD2|TRBV5-6|TRBJ2-3
TGTGCCAGCAGCTTGAGGGCGGGGGGCACAGATACGCAGTATTTT
CASSLRAGGTDTQYF
>few|.|TRBV7-2|TRBJ2-5
TGTGCCAGCAGCTTCCAGGGTGGGCGGGGAGAGACCCAGTACTTC
CASSFQGGRGETQYF
>many|.|TRBV20-1|TRBJ2-7
TGCAGTGCTAGAGAGAGCAGCCCCTACGAGCAGTACTTC
CSARESSPYEQYF
>.|TRBD2|TRBV3-1|TRBJ2-1
TGTGCCAGCAGCCATCTCGGGTTCCGTAGCGGGAGCATCTATGAGCAGTTCTTC
CASSHLGFRSGSIYEQFF
>many|.|TRBV11-1|TRBJ2-5
TGTGCCAGCAGCTTAATGGCAGGCGGAGAGACCCAGTACTTC
CASSLMAGGETQYF
>few|TRBD2|TRBV5-1|TRBJ2-1
TGCGCCAGCAGCTTGGGGCGACTAGCGGGAGCAAATGAGCAGTTCTTC
CASSLGRLAGANEQFF
>many|.|TRBV18|TRBJ2-1
TGTGCCAGCTTCTCGACTGAAAACAATGAGCAGTTCTTC
CASFSTENNEQFF
>.|.|TRBV15|TRBJ1-1
TGTGCCACCATGGGGGAGATGAACACTGAAGCTTTCTTT
CATMGEMNTEAFF
>few|.|TRBV5-1|TRBJ2-7
TGCGCCAGCAGGCAGACATGGGGCTCTCCCTTGGAGCAGTACTTC
CASRQTWGSPLEQYF
>few|.|TRBV18|TRBJ1-6
TGTGCCAGCTCGGCCGAGCAGGGGCTGAGTTCACCCCTCCACTTT
CASSAEQGLSSPLHF
>.|TRBD2|TRBV5-1|TRBJ2-7
TGCGCCAGCAGCTTATCACTAGCGGGAGACCACGAGCAGTACTTC
CASSLSLAGDHEQYF
>many|.|TRBV20-1|TRBJ2-7
TGCAGTGGTGCAGGGAATTACGAGCAGTACTTC
CSGAGNYEQYF
>.|.|TRBV4-3|TRBJ1-1
TGCGCCAGCAGCCAAGATTTTTTTACGGGAGCTTTCTTT
CASSQDFFTGAFF
>few|TRBD1|TRBV5-1|TRBJ2-3
TGCGCCAGCCGCCGTCTTACAGGGGGAGCGACAGATACGCAGTATTTT
CASRRLTGGATDTQYF
>.|TRBD1|TRBV7-2|TRBJ2-1
TGTGCCAGCAGCCGGGACAGGGGAGTCGATGAGCAGTTCTTC
CASSRDRGVDEQFF
>.|.|TRBV20-1|TRBJ1-5
TGCAGTGCTAGAGATCTAGGCATTAATCAGCCCCAGCATTTT
CSARDLGINQPQHF
>many|TRBD2|TRBV12-3/TRBV12-4|TRBJ2-3
TGTGCCAGCAGTGGGAGCGGGGCTGCGCAAACGACGCAGTATTTT
CASSGSGAAQTTQYF
>few|TRBD2|TRBV11-2|TRBJ2-3
TGTGCCAGCAGCTTAGTAGGACTAGCGACGGGAGGGTACACAGATACGCAGTATTTT
CASSLVGLATGGYTDTQYF
>few|.|TRBV6-1|TRBJ2-7
TGTGCCAGCAGCGCTACTAGCAATACCTACGAGCAGTACTTC
CASSATSNTYEQYF
>many|TRBD1|TRBV5-1|TRBJ2-7
TGCGCCAGCAGCTCCGGGACAGGGGACGAGCAGTACTTC
CASSSGTGDEQYF
>few|TRBD1|TRBV3-1|TRBJ1-3
TGTGCCAGCAGCCAACTGTGGGACAGGGTGAACACCATATATTTT
CASSQLWDRVNTIYF
>many|TRBD1|TRBV4-2|TRBJ1-4
TGTGCCAGCAGCCAAGGAATCGGGACAGGGTACGAAAAACTGTTTTTT
CASSQGIGTGYEKLFF
>many|.|TRBV6-2/TRBV6-3|TRBJ2-2
TGTGCCAGCAGGGACACCGGGGAGCTGTTTTTT
CASRDTGELFF
>.|.|TRBV7-2|TRBJ1-2
TGTGCCAGCAGCTTAGCGGGGCCCCTTAACTATGGCTACACCTTC
CASSLAGPLNYGYTF
>few|.|TRBV27|TRBJ1-2
TGTGCCAGCAGTCCCAAAGGCAGGGGCTATGGCTACACCTTC
CASSPKGRGYGYTF
>few|.|TRBV7-9|TRBJ2-6
TGTGCTAGAACCCGGGACTCTGGGGCCAACGTCCTGACTTTC
CARTRDSGANVLTF
>.|TRBD1|TRBV28|TRBJ2-5
TGTGCCAGCAGTGACAGACAGGGTTTAACGGAGACCCAGTACTTC
CASSDRQGLTETQYF
>many|.|TRBV29-1|TRBJ2-7
TGCAGCGTTCGAACAGGGTCCTACGAGCAGTACTTC
CSVRTGSYEQYF
>.|TRBD2|TRBV5-5|TRBJ2-3
TGTGCCAGCAGCAGGTGGACTAGCGGGGGGGTAACAGATACGCAGTATTTT
CASSRWTSGGVTDTQYF
>many|.|TRBV6-1|TRBJ2-6
TGTGCCAGCCGAAGACATTCTGCTGGGGCCAACGTCCTGACTTTC
CASRRHSAGANVLTF